Below, one T cell receptor beta chain is given with its context. CDR1 is SGHTA, CDR2 FQGNSA, per germline. The CDR3 extends over 12 amino acids. These data are taken from a study of radiotherapy plus CTLA-4 blockade in lung cancer. On the study more broadly: An objective response was seen in approximately 17% of patients, and disease control in about 30%.

TCRdb keeps only in-frame clones here, not all; method: immunoSEQ multiplex PCR. The table has 50,000 to 70,000 clones, 70% to 85% seen once. The chain links TRBV7-2 to TRBJ2-2, with 8 bases aligning to TRBD1. The TCR comes from a human donor with non-small cell lung cancer whose response to radiotherapy plus ipilimumab could not be evaluated. The specimen was peripheral blood, collected from a patient treated with radiotherapy plus ipilimumab. This CDR3 is CANTGGTGELFF. CDR3 nucleotides: TGTGCTAATACAGGGGGCACCGGGGAGCTGTTTTTT. The entire variable domain, with the rest obtained from reference TRBV7-2 and TRBJ2-2, is as follows: GAGVSQSPSNKVTEKGKDVELRCDPISGHTALYWYRQSLGQGLEFLIYFQGNSAPDKSGLPSDRFSAERTGGSVSTLTIQRTQQEDSAVYLCANTGGTGELFFGEGSRLTVL.